This T cell receptor (beta chain) was captured in a study of post-analysis software for immune sequencing data. V lost 5 bases and J 2 bases, leaving 14 bases between the germline ends. Germline V gene sequence: CDR1 SGHAT, CDR2 FQNNGV. The CDR3 is made up of 15 amino acids. Points on this clonotype: Antigen: not known.

Prepared libraries of TCR beta cDNA carried unique molecular identifiers. Each CDR3 protein gets one entry after TCRdb re-called the PCR reads with MiXCR. The sample has roughly 800,000 distinct CDR3 sequences; 25% to 30% are singletons. Overall study findings and caveats: TRBV5-6, TRBV5-1 and TRBV20-1 were among five TRBV segments more frequent in patients than controls.

Sequencing used blood. The sequence was collected from a girl between 5 and 17 years old with multiple sclerosis. The rearrangement links TRBV11-2 to TRBJ2-3, with D possibly being TRBD2 (6 bases). DNA of the CDR3: TGTGCCAGCAGCCGAGAGGGACTGGTCACAGATACGCAGTATTTT. Translation gives CASSREGLVTDTQYF.